This T cell receptor (beta chain) was captured in a study of shared clonotypes between healthy human individuals. Points from the study as a whole: The authors sampled blood alone, and tissue repertoires likely differ.

The assay was immunoSEQ multiplex PCR, and TCRdb's table has in-frame clones only and misses some. Of 75,000 to 100,000 clones listed, around 43% are singletons. The V gene's germline CDR1 is MRHNA and CDR2 SNTAGT. CDR3 length: 13 amino acids. The germline V and J ends were trimmed by 5 bases and 4 bases, with 8 bases remaining between them. Many counts were recorded for this clone. No antigen is known for it. The sequence was collected from a woman between 40 and 55 years old in good health. Some clones in this sample may be carry-over from other donors' samples. Material: PBMCs. The V call is TRBV6-4, the J call TRBJ2-2; D might be TRBD1 (5 bases). CDR3 DNA sequence: TGTGCCAGCAGTCTCGACAGCACCGGGGAGCTGTTTTTT. Residues: CASSLDSTGELFF.